The 19 T cell receptor beta chains below all came from one sample that was sequenced in a study of blood T cell repertoires in COVID-19 (dated by TCRdb to 2020 to 2022). The library was made by the immunoSEQ multiplex PCR assay. The clones in this table, taken by TCRdb from immuneACCESS, are in-frame only. Not every clone is retained; where verified, under half of the shortfall comes from an unresolved V gene, and the cause of the rest is unknown. The sample yields roughly 130,000 clones; more than 90% were counted once. In total, the top ten clones hold 3.7% of the sample. Sequencing used peripheral blood. These receptors were collected from a man in his forties or fifties with active COVID-19.

The chain employs TRBV5-4 and TRBJ2-1, with 10 bases aligning to TRBD2. The ends lost 4 bases at V and 4 bases at J; junction bases unmatched: 5. The CDR3 length is 15 residues. The germline CDR1 and CDR2 sequences are SGHNT and YYREEE (reference sequence). The CDR3 nucleotides are TGTGCCAGCAGCACGGGACTAGCGAAATACAATGAGCAGTTCTTC. Its translation: CASSTGLAKYNEQFF.

This chain connects TRBV19 to TRBJ1-2; TRBD1 is a possible D gene (6 bases). V lost 3 bases and J 7 bases, leaving 18 bases between the germline ends. The V gene's germline CDR1 is LNHDA and CDR2 SQIVND (reference sequence). This CDR3 has 15 residues. The CDR3 here is CASSMNGGPRGGYTF. The CDR3 nucleotides read TGTGCCAGTAGTATGAATGGGGGCCCTCGTGGTGGCTACACCTTC.

The rearrangement uses TRBV5-4 and TRBJ1-2; 8 bases agree with TRBD1. The length of the CDR3 is 15 residues. The ends lost 0 bases at V and 2 bases at J; junction bases unmatched: 3. Germline V gene data show CDR1 as SGHNT and CDR2 as YYREEE (reference sequence). The CDR3 coding sequence is TGTGCCAGCAGCTTGGGGACAGGGCTAAACTATGGCTACACCTTC. Protein sequence: CASSLGTGLNYGYTF.

This chain links TRBV9 with TRBJ2-2; 11 bases agree with TRBD2. Per the germline V gene, CDR1 is SGDLS and CDR2 is YYNGEE. CDR3 length equals 15 residues. The trim removed 1 base at V and 7 bases at J, leaving 3 bases unmatched. CDR3 sequence (DNA): TGTGCCAGCAGCGTAACTAGCGGGGGCATCGGGGAGCTGTTTTTT. This gives the protein CASSVTSGGIGELFF.

The J gene is TRBJ2-5, the V gene TRBV5-1; 10 positions agree with TRBD1. From germline, CDR1 is SGHRS and CDR2 YFSETQ. This CDR3 region has 18 residues. With 6 bases clipped from V and 5 bases from J, the junction kept 19 bases outside the gene matches. In DNA form, the CDR3 reads TGCGCCAGCAACCCCGGGACAGGGGCCACCTGGGGACGTGAGACCCAGTACTTC. This sequence encodes CASNPGTGATWGRETQYF.

V is TRBV2 and J is TRBJ2-2; 10 bases are shared with TRBD2. Trimming removed 7 bases from V and 5 bases from J; junction bases left unmatched: 16. The CDR3 spans 18 residues. CDR1 is SNHLY, CDR2 FYNNEI, per germline. The CDR3 DNA reads TGTGCCAGCAAAGGGGCTAGCGGGAGACTCGTTCGAACCGGGGAGCTGTTTTTT. Protein product: CASKGASGRLVRTGELFF.

The rearrangement links TRBV6-5 to TRBJ2-7; 7 nucleotides match TRBD2. This CDR3 region has 14 residues. The germline gives CDR1 MNHEY, CDR2 SVGAGI. V shed 4 bases, J shed 4 bases, and the junction held 7 bases outside the gene matches. The CDR3 here is CASSLGGSSYEQYV. Here the CDR3 DNA reads TGTGCCAGCAGTTTAGGCGGGAGCTCGTACGAGCAGTACGTC.

In its sample, this clone was seen once. This chain links TRBV9 with TRBJ1-6; 8 bases agree with TRBD1. This CDR3 is built from 15 residues. J lost 8 bases, V lost 3 bases, and 7 bases had no gene match. CDR1 and CDR2 from the germline V gene are SGDLS and YYNGEE. The DNA for the CDR3 is TGTGCCAGCAGCGGCCTCGACAGGGGACATTCACCCCTCCACTTT. It encodes CASSGLDRGHSPLHF. The variable domain in full, completed from reference TRBV9 and TRBJ1-6, reads DSGVTQTPKHLITATGQRVTLRCSPRSGDLSVYWYQQSLDQGLQFLIQYYNGEERAKGNILERFSAQQFPDLHSELNLSSLELGDSALYFCASSGLDRGHSPLHFGNGTRLTVT.

The chain has TRBV5-1 and TRBJ2-5, with TRBD2 matching over 13 bases. V was clipped by 3 bases and J by 2 bases; unmatched bases: 1. The CDR3 runs 15 residues. Germline V gene sequence: CDR1 SGHRS, CDR2 YFSETQ. This CDR3 is CASSWTSGRQETQYF. In nucleotides, the CDR3 is TGCGCCAGCAGCTGGACTAGCGGGAGACAAGAGACCCAGTACTTC.

This chain links TRBV6-1 with TRBJ1-1; D is unclear. CDR3 length: 16 amino acids. The V and J ends lost 2 bases and 5 bases respectively, with 18 bases between them. Germline CDR1 and CDR2: MNHNS and SASEGT. CDR3 amino acids: CASSESVGVPRTEAFF. Here the CDR3 DNA reads TGTGCCAGCAGTGAATCGGTCGGAGTCCCTAGGACTGAAGCTTTCTTT.

The V and J genes are TRBV6-5 and TRBJ1-4, with 9 bases aligning to TRBD1. The CDR3 sequence is 16 residues long. Germline trimming cut 4 bases from V and 0 bases from J; bases unmatched to any gene: 3. Germline-derived CDR1 and CDR2 are MNHEY and SVGAGI. The CDR3 nucleotides read TGTGCCAGCAGTTTTGGACAGGGGACAACTAATGAAAAACTGTTTTTT. Translation: CASSFGQGTTNEKLFF.

The rearrangement uses TRBV3-1 (or the pseudogene TRBV3-2) and TRBJ2-2; 11 bases agree with TRBD1. The CDR3 sequence is 17 residues long. Germline CDR1 is LGHDT and CDR2 is YNNKEL (reference sequence). V trimming: 4 bases; J trimming: 0 bases; junction bases outside the gene matches: 4. Written as DNA, the CDR3 is TGTGCCAGCAGCCGAGGACAGGGGGCCACGAACACCGGGGAGCTGTTTTTT. Its translation is CASSRGQGATNTGELFF.

This CDR3 reads CASSRLGETGGGYTF. CDR3 bases: TGTGCCAGCAGCAGGTTGGGGGAAACAGGGGGAGGCTACACCTTC. The rearrangement uses TRBV9 and TRBJ1-2; 8 nucleotides match TRBD1. The CDR3 is 15 amino acids. The V gene end was trimmed by 4 bases and the J gene end by 8 bases; junction bases not matched to a gene: 13. The germline CDR1 and CDR2 sequences are SGDLS and YYNGEE.

This clone turned up a few times. This sequence joins TRBV18 and TRBJ1-6; 7 nucleotides align to TRBD1. The CDR3 totals 14 residues. CDR1 is KGHSH, CDR2 LQKENI, per germline. V shed 3 bases and J 7 bases; nucleotides not matched to a gene: 3. As DNA, the CDR3 is TGTGCCAGCTCACCTACGGGACAGAATTCACCCCTCCACTTT. This sequence encodes CASSPTGQNSPLHF.

This sequence joins TRBV11-3 and TRBJ1-2; 8 bases are shared with TRBD1. The junction had 6 bases not matched to a gene; V was cut back by 5 bases and J by 7 bases. CDR3 length: 13 amino acids. CDR1 SGHNT and CDR2 YENEEA come from the germline V gene. The CDR3 is CASSPQTGVGYTF. The CDR3 nucleotides read TGTGCCAGCAGCCCCCAGACAGGGGTTGGCTACACCTTC. The full variable domain, completed using reference TRBV11-3 and TRBJ1-2, is EAGVVQSPRYKIIEKKQPVAFWCNPISGHNTLYWYLQNLGQGPELLIRYENEEAVDDSQLPKDRFSAERLKGVDSTLKIQPAELGDSAVYLCASSPQTGVGYTFGSGTRLTVV.

This clone was detected once. The genes are TRBV27 and TRBJ2-3, with D possibly matching TRBD2 (6 bases). V was cut by 3 bases and J by 3 bases, with 10 bases left in between. The CDR3 extends over 14 amino acids. CDR1 is MNHEY, CDR2 SMNVEV, per germline (reference sequence). CDR3 sequence: CASSLFGGTDTQYF. Here the CDR3 DNA reads TGTGCCAGCAGTTTGTTTGGGGGGACAGATACGCAGTATTTT.

The CDR3 loop reads CASSKAGAIHTGELFF. In nucleotides, the CDR3 is TGTGCCAGCTCCAAGGCGGGAGCCATCCACACCGGGGAGCTGTTTTTT. The V gene is TRBV7-8, the J gene TRBJ2-2; 7 bases line up with TRBD2. CDR3 size: 16 residues. V was clipped by 8 bases and J by 3 bases; unmatched bases: 12. Germline V gene data show CDR1 as SGHVS and CDR2 as FQNEAQ.

This rearrangement joins TRBV30 to TRBJ2-4; TRBD2 is a possible D gene (5 bases). The CDR3 has 12 amino acids. The V gene lost 3 bases and the J gene lost 12 bases, with 15 bases spanning the gap. Germline CDR1 and CDR2: GTSNPN and SVGIG (reference sequence). CDR3 protein: CAWSLHAGYQYF. The CDR3 bases are TGTGCCTGGAGCTTACACGCGGGCTATCAGTACTTC.

This clone was observed a single time. The rearrangement links TRBV5-1 to TRBJ2-5, with D uncertain. Per the germline V gene, CDR1 is SGHRS and CDR2 is YFSETQ. V lost 3 bases to trimming and J lost 2 bases, with 8 bases between them. The CDR3 covers 13 residues. The CDR3 reads CASSSGVQETQYF. CDR3 coding DNA: TGCGCCAGCAGCTCCGGAGTGCAAGAGACCCAGTACTTC. Variable domain in full (rest from reference TRBV5-1 and TRBJ2-5): KAGVTQTPRYLIKTRGQQVTLSCSPISGHRSVSWYQQTPGQGLQFLFEYFSETQRNKGNFPGRFSGRQFSNSRSEMNVSTLELGDSALYLCASSSGVQETQYFGPGTRLLVL.